The sequence of this T cell receptor (beta chain) was determined in a study of blood T cell repertoires in COVID-19. In the study overall: Acute-phase and convalescent COVID-19 samples originated in the United States, Italy and Spain.

Per germline, CDR1 SGHTA and CDR2 FQGNSA. The CDR3 spans 16 residues. V dropped 2 bases and J dropped 2; count of bases not matched to a gene: 4. In the authors' workflow: It was from reference gene primer amplification that nucleated cell counts were estimated. Sequenced by immunoSEQ multiplex PCR; TCRdb stores in-frame clones only, minus some. V and J calls plus clone size are reproduced from that table; the DNA served to infer D and trimming. The repertoire has roughly 200,000 clones, 85% to 90% of them found once; the top ten carry 0.62%. The chain joins TRBV7-2 to TRBJ2-5; TRBD2 matches at 11 bases. The source material was peripheral blood. This clonotype was obtained from a man between 45 and 60 years old with acute or convalescent COVID-19. In DNA form, the CDR3 reads TGTGCCAGCAGCTTAAGCCTAGCGGGGGGTCAAGAGACCCAGTACTTC. It codes for CASSLSLAGGQETQYF.